This TCR beta chain was observed in a study of beta chain features in type 1 diabetes. Study as a whole: When patients were set against healthy donors, age, gender and cell yields were similar.

Study-wide results and limits: Lower insertion and higher deletion counts appeared at VDJ junctions in type 1 diabetes patients. All four CD4+ subsets from Type 1 diabetes patients carried moderately but significantly shorter TCRB CDR3s.

All sorted populations exceeded 98% purity. Reverse transcribing all isolated RNA meant expressed TCRB transcripts were sequenced. The assay was immunoSEQ multiplex PCR, and TCRdb's table has in-frame clones only and misses some. The data contain some 350,000 clones, 13% of them singletons. As for this clone: What it recognizes is unknown.

Trimming removed 2 bases from V and 0 bases from J, with 17 bases in between. Germline CDR1 is MNHEY and CDR2 is SMNVEV (reference sequence). The CDR3 covers 18 residues. The receptor's source is a woman between 18 and 29 years old with type 1 diabetes. V usage is TRBV27 and J usage is TRBJ2-1; D is unclear. The source material was naive CD4+ T cells from blood. The CDR3 coding sequence is TGTGCCAGCAGTTTACGCCCCCCCCGGGTCAGCTCCTACAATGAGCAGTTCTTC. Its translation: CASSLRPPRVSSYNEQFF.